Listed here is a single T cell receptor beta chain. The repertoire was sequenced with immunoSEQ multiplex PCR; TCRdb's copy has only in-frame clones and lacks some. The data show 140,000 to 150,000 clones, with approximately 90% seen just once and roughly 3.8% held by the top ten. This record comes from a study of T cell responses to AZD1222 COVID-19 vaccine. CDR1 is SGHNT, CDR2 YENEEA, per germline. Deletions cut 1 base from V and 4 bases from J, with 8 bases between. This CDR3 is 13 amino acids long. The TCR originated in an adult who received the AZD1222 COVID-19 vaccine. Sequenced material: peripheral blood, taken 28 days after the second AZD1222 dose. The J gene is TRBJ2-7, the V gene TRBV11-3; no definite D call. CDR3 region: CASSLGRTYEQYF. DNA for the CDR3: TGTGCCAGCAGCTTAGGAAGGACGTACGAGCAGTACTTC.